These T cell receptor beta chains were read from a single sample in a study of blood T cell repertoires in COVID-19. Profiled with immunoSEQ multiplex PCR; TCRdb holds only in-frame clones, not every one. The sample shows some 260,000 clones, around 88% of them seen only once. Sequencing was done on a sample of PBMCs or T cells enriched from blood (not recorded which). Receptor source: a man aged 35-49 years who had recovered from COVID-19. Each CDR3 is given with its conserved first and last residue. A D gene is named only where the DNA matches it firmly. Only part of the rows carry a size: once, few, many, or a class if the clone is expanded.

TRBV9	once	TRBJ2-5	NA	TGTGCCAGCAGCGCGACAGGATACCAAGAGACCCAGTACTTC	CASSATGYQETQYF
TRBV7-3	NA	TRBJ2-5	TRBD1	TGTGCCAGCAGCCTCGGGACAGTCGAGACCCAGTACTTC	CASSLGTVETQYF
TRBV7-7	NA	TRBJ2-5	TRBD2	TGTGCCAGCAGCTTAGCCGTTGGGACTAGCGGGATTGACTCCGGGGAGACCCAGTACTTC	CASSLAVGTSGIDSGETQYF
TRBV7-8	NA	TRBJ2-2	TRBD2	TGTGCCAGCAGCCGACTAGCGGGGGGGATCACCGGGGAGCTGTTTTTT	CASSRLAGGITGELFF
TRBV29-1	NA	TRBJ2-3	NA	TGCAGCCCCCCCGAACCGTACACGGATACGCAGTATTTT	CSPPEPYTDTQYF
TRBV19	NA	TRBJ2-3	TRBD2	TGTGCCAGTAGCGAGAGCGGGAGTGGGTCAGATACGCAGTATTTT	CASSESGSGSDTQYF
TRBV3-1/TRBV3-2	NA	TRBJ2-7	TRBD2	TGTGCCAGCTGCAGGGGGACTAGCGCTTCCTACGAGCAGTACTTC	CASCRGTSASYEQYF
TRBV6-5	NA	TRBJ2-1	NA	TGTGCCAGCAAGGGTCGACAGAGCTCCTACAATGAGCAGTTCTTC	CASKGRQSSYNEQFF
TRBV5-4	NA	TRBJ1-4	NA	TGTGCCAGCAGCTTGTATCGGGGGGCGGCTAATGAAAAACTGTTTTTT	CASSLYRGAANEKLFF
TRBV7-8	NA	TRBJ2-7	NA	TGTGCCAGCAGCCCCATTCGGGGTTACGAGCAGTACTTC	CASSPIRGYEQYF
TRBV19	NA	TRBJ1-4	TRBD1	TGTGCCAGTAGTATAGGGACAGGGAGAGCCCCATATGAAAAACTGTTTTTT	CASSIGTGRAPYEKLFF
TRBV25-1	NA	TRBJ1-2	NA	TGTGCCAGCAGTGGTTGGGGAGTCGGGGGCTACACCTTC	CASSGWGVGGYTF
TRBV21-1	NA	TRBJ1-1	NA	TGTGCCAGCAGCAAAGGGAACAGGGGACCGAACACTGAAGCTTTCTTT	CASSKGNRGPNTEAFF
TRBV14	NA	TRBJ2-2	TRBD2	TGTGCCAGCAGCCCCCGACTAGCGGGGGACACCGGGGAGCTGTTTTTT	CASSPRLAGDTGELFF
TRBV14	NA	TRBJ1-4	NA	TGTGCCAGCAGCCTTAGATCCGGGAGCGAAGCTAATGAAAAACTGTTTTTT	CASSLRSGSEANEKLFF
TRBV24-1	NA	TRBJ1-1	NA	TGTGCCACCAGTGATCGGGGAGGCGCTGAAGCTTTCTTT	CATSDRGGAEAFF
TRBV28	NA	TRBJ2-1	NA	TGTGCCAGCAGGCGTACGACAAGTACCACCCTCAATGAGCAGTTCTTC	CASRRTTSTTLNEQFF
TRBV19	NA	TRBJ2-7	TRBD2	TGTGCCAGTAGTTACGGGCTTTCGCGGGATATCCGACCGATTACTAGCGGGAGGTGGTACGAGCAGTACTTC	CASSYGLSRDIRPITSGRWYEQYF
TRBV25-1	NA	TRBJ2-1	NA	TGTGCCAGTAGGGACACCCTCTACAATGAGCAGTTCTTC	CASRDTLYNEQFF
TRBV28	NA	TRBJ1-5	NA	TGTGCCAGCAGGATGGGACTGGGAGGTCAGCCCCAGCATTTT	CASRMGLGGQPQHF
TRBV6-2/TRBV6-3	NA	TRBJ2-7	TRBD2	TGTGCCAGCAGTTACTCGAGGACTAGCTACGAGCAGTACTTC	CASSYSRTSYEQYF
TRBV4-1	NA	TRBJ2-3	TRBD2	TGCGCCAGCAGCCAGGTCGGGAGGACGGCCGGGACAGATACGCAGTATTTT	CASSQVGRTAGTDTQYF
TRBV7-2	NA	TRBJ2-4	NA	TGTGCCAGCAGCTTTCAGACAGACTTTAAAAACATTCAGTACTTC	CASSFQTDFKNIQYF
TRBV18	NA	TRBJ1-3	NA	TGTGCCAGCTCCCCTGTGGGCGATAGCTCTGGAAACACCATATATTTT	CASSPVGDSSGNTIYF
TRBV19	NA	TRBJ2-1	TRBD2	TGTGCCAGTAGTATAACCGGGACTAGCGGGATTTATGAGCAGTTCTTC	CASSITGTSGIYEQFF
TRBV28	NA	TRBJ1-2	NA	TGTGCCAGCAGCCCACCCAAGGGCAGGGGAGACTATGGCTACACCTTC	CASSPPKGRGDYGYTF